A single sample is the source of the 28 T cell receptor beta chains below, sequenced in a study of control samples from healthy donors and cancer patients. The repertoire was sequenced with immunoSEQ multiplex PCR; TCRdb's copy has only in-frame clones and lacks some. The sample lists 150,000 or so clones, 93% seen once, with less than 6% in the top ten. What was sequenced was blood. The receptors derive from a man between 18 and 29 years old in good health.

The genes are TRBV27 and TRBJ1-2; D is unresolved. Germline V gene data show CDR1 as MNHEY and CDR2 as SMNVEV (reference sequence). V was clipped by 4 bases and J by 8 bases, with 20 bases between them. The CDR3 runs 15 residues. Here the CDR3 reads CASSSSSGSPGGYTF. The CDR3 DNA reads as TGTGCCAGCAGTTCTTCCTCGGGCTCGCCGGGCGGCTACACCTTC.

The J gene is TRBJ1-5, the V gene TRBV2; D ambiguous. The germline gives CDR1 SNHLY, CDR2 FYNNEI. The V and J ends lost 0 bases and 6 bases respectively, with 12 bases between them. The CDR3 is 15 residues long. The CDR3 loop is CASSEAGRSTQPQHF. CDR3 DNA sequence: TGTGCCAGCAGTGAAGCGGGAAGATCAACTCAGCCCCAGCATTTT.

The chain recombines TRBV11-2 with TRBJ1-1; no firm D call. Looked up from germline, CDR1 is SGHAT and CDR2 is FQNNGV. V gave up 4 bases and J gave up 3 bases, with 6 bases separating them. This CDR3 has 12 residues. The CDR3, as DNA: TGTGCCAGCAGCTATAGATACACTGAAGCTTTCTTT. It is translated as CASSYRYTEAFF.

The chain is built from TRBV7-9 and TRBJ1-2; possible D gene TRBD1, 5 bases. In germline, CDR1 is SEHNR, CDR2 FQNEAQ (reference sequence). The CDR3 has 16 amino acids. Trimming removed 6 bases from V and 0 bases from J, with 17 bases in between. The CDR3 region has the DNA TGTGCCAGCAGGGGTAGGGGCAGAGGAGCTAACTATGGCTACACCTTC. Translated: CASRGRGRGANYGYTF.

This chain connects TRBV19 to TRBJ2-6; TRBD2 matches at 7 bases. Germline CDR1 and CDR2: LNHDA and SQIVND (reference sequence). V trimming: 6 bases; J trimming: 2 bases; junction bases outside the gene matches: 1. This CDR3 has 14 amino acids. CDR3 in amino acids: CASRRGAGANVLTF. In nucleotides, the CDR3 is TGTGCCAGTAGACGGGGGGCTGGGGCCAACGTCCTGACTTTC.

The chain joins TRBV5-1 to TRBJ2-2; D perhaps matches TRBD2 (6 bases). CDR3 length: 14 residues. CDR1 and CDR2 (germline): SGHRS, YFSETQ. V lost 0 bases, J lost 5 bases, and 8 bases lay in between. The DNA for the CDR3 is TGCGCCAGCAGCTTGGTTGGGGGGACCGGGGAGCTGTTTTTT. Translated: CASSLVGGTGELFF.

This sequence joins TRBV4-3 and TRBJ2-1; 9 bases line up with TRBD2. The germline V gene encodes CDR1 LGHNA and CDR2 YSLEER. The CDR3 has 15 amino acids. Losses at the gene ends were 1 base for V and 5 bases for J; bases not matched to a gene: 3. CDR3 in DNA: TGCGCCAGCAGCCAAGGACTAGCGGTCAACAATGAGCAGTTCTTC. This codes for CASSQGLAVNNEQFF.

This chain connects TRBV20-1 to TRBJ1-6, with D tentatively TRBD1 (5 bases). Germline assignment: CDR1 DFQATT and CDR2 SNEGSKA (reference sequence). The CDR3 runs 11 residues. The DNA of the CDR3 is TGCATGGGGGGAGGCAATTCACCCCTCCACTTT. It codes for CMGGGNSPLHF.

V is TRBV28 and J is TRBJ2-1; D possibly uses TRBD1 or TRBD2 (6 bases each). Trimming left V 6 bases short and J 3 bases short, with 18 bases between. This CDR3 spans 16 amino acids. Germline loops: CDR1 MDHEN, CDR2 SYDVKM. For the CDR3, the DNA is TGTGCCAGCAGCTCAGATGGGGGGCGCGTCTACAATGAGCAGTTCTTC. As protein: CASSSDGGRVYNEQFF. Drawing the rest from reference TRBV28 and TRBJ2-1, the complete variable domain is DVKVTQSSRYLVKRTGEKVFLECVQDMDHENMFWYRQDPGLGLRLIYFSYDVKMKEKGDIPEGYSVSREKKERFSLILESASTNQTSMYLCASSSDGGRVYNEQFFGPGTRLTVL.

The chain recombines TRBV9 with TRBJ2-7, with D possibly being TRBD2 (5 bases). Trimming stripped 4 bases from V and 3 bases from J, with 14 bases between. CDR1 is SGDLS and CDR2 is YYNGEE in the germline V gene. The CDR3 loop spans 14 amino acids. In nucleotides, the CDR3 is TGTGCCAGCAGCCCCTCTGGGGAGCACTACGAGCAGTACTTC. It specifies CASSPSGEHYEQYF.

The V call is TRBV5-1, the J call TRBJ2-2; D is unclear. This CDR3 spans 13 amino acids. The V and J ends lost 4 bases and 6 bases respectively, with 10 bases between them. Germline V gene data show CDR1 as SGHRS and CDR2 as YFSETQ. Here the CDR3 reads CASSVRLAGELFF. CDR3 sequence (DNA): TGCGCCAGCAGCGTACGTCTCGCCGGGGAGCTGTTTTTT.

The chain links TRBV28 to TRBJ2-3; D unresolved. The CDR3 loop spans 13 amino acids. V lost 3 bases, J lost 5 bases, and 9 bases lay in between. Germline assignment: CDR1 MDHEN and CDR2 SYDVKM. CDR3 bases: TGTGCCAGCAGTTTCGGCATCGGAGATACGCAGTATTTT. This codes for CASSFGIGDTQYF. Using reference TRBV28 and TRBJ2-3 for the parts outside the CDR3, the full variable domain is DVKVTQSSRYLVKRTGEKVFLECVQDMDHENMFWYRQDPGLGLRLIYFSYDVKMKEKGDIPEGYSVSREKKERFSLILESASTNQTSMYLCASSFGIGDTQYFGPGTRLTVL.

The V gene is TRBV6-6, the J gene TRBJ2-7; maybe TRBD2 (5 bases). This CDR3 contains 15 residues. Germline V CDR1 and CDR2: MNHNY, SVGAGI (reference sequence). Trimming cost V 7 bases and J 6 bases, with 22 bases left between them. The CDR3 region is CASIPSGLWVGEQYF. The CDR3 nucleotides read TGTGCCAGCATCCCCTCGGGGTTATGGGTGGGCGAGCAGTACTTC.

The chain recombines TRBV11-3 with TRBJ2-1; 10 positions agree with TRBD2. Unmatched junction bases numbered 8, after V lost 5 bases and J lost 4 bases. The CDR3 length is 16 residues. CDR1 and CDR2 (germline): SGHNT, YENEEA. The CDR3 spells CASSPGLAAPYNEQFF. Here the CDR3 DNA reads TGTGCCAGCAGCCCCGGACTAGCGGCCCCGTACAATGAGCAGTTCTTC.

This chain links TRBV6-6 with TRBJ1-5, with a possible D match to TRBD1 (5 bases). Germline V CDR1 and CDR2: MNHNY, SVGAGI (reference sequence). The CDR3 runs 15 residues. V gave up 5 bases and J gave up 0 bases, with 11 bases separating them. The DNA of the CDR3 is TGTGCCAGCAGTAACCAGGGTGATAGCAATCAGCCCCAGCATTTT. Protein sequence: CASSNQGDSNQPQHF.

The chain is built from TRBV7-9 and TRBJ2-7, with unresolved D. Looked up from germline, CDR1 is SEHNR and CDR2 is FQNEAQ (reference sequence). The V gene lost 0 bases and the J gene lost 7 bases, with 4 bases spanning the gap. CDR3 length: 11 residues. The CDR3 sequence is CASSLAWEQYF. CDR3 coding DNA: TGTGCCAGCAGCTTAGCGTGGGAGCAGTACTTC.

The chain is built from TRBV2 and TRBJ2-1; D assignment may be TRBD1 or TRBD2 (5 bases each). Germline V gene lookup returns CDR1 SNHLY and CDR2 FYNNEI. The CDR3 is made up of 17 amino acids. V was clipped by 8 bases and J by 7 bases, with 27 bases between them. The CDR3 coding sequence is TGTGCCAGCGGGCGACACAGGACTCGCTCCGCGTTGAATGAGCAGTTCTTC. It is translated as CASGRHRTRSALNEQFF.

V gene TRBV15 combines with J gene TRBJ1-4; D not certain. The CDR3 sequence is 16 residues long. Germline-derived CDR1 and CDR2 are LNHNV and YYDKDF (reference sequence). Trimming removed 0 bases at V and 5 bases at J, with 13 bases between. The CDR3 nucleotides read TGTGCCACCAGCAGAGATCTCGTGAGCGGAAATGAAAAACTGTTTTTT. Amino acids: CATSRDLVSGNEKLFF.

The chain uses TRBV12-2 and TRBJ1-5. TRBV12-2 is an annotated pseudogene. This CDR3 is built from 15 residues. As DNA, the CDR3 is TGTGCAAGTGCCACCCGGGGTAGGGGCAATCAGCCCCAGCATTTT. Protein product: CASATRGRGNQPQHF.

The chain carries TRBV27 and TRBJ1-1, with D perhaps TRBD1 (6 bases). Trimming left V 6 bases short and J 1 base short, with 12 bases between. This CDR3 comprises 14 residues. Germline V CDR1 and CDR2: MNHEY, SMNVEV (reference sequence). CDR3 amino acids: CASSTRGWNTEAFF. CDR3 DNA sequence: TGTGCCAGCAGCACCAGGGGATGGAACACTGAAGCTTTCTTT.

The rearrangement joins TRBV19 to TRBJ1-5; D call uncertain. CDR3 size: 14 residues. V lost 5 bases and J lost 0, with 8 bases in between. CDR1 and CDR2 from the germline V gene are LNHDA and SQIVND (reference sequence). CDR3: CASSVGYSNQPQHF. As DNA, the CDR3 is TGTGCCAGTAGTGTGGGATATAGCAATCAGCCCCAGCATTTT.

The CDR3 protein is CASTRDRDYEQYF. In DNA form, the CDR3 reads TGTGCCAGCACCCGGGACCGCGACTACGAGCAGTACTTC. V and J are TRBV2 and TRBJ2-7; possibly TRBD1 or TRBD2 for D (5 bases each). Trimming took 7 bases from V and 3 from J, leaving 13 bases between them. The CDR3 contains 13 residues. From germline, CDR1 is SNHLY and CDR2 FYNNEI. The whole variable domain, filled in from reference TRBV2 and TRBJ2-7, reads EPEVTQTPSHQVTQMGQEVILRCVPISNHLYFYWYRQILGQKVEFLVSFYNNEISEKSEIFDDQFSVERPDGSNFTLKIRSTKLEDSAMYFCASTRDRDYEQYFGPGTRLTVT.

The CDR3 DNA follows: TGTGCCAGCAGTTACATGGTTAGCGGGAGTGAGTGGTACTTC. Translating gives CASSYMVSGSEWYF. This sequence joins TRBV6-5 and TRBJ2-5, with 9 bases fitting TRBD2. From germline, CDR1 is MNHEY and CDR2 SVGAGI. J lost 13 bases, V lost 2 bases, and 11 bases had no gene match. The CDR3 sequence is 14 residues long.

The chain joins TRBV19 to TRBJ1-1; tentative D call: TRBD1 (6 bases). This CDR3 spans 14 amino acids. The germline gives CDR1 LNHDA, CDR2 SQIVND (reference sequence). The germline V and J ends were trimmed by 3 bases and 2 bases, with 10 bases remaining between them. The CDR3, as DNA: TGTGCCAGTAGTATTTCCAGGGGTAACACTGAAGCTTTCTTT. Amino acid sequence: CASSISRGNTEAFF.

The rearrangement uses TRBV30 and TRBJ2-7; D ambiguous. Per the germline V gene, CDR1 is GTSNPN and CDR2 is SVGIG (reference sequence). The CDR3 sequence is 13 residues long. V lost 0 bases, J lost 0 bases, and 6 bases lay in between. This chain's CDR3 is CAWSVLASYEQYF. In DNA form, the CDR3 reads TGTGCCTGGAGTGTACTTGCCTCCTACGAGCAGTACTTC.

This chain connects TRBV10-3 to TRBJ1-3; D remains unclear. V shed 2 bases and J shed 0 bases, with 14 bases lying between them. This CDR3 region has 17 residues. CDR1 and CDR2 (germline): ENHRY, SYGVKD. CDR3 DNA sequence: TGTGCCATCAGTGAGCCCGGGAGCTGGGGCTCTGGAAACACCATATATTTT. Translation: CAISEPGSWGSGNTIYF.

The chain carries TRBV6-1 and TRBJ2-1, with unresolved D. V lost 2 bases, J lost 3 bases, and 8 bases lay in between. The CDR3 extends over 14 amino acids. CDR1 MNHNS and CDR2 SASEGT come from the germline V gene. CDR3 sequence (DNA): TGTGCCAGCAGTGAATATGAGTTCTACAATGAGCAGTTCTTC. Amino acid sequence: CASSEYEFYNEQFF.

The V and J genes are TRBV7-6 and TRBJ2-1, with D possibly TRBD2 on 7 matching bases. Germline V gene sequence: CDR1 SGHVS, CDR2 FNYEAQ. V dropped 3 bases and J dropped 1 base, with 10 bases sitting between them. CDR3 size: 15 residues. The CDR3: CASSFGGASYNEQFF. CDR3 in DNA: TGTGCCAGCAGCTTTGGGGGGGCTTCCTACAATGAGCAGTTCTTC.